The 29 T cell receptor beta chains given below trace back to one sample, sequenced in a study of T cells in Graves' hyperthyroidism and ophthalmopathy. TCR beta CDR3 regions were amplified from RNA transcripts. The HTBI set primed first-round TCR CDR3 RT-PCR. TCRdb analysed the multiplex PCR reads with MiXCR anew, one entry per CDR3 protein. Among under 300,000 distinct CDR3 sequences listed, around 15% were seen once. The sequenced sample consisted of blood. The receptors derive from a woman aged 40 to 49 with Graves' hyperthyroidism.

V usage is TRBV3-1 and J usage is TRBJ1-1; D is undetermined. Germline-derived CDR1 and CDR2 are LGHDT and YNNKEL (reference sequence). The CDR3 contains 14 residues. V was shortened by 5 bases and J by 5 bases, with 15 bases between the two germline ends. Here the CDR3 reads CASSKAGGLTEAFF. Written as DNA, the CDR3 is TGTGCCAGCAGCAAAGCCGGCGGACTGACTGAAGCTTTCTTT.

The rearrangement joins TRBV12-3 or TRBV12-4 to TRBJ1-2; D remains ambiguous. V lost 2 bases and J 8 bases, leaving 12 bases between the germline ends. CDR3 length: 13 residues. The chain's CDR3 is CASSLLGIGGYTF. In DNA, the CDR3 is TGTGCCAGCAGTTTATTGGGGATCGGAGGCTACACCTTC.

On this clonotype: A read error may be the cause here, since a much bigger clone is one base away. This chain connects TRBV18 to TRBJ2-5, with D tentatively TRBD2 (5 bases). Germline V gene sequence: CDR1 KGHSH, CDR2 LQKENI. The CDR3 totals 14 residues. The V gene lost 3 bases and the J gene lost 4 bases, with 12 bases spanning the gap. CDR3 nucleotides: TGTGCCAGCTCACCCCCTAGCTACGGAGAGACCCAGTACTTC. Amino acid sequence: CASSPPSYGETQYF.

A few counts support this clonotype. This chain connects TRBV29-1 to TRBJ2-3; 11 positions match TRBD2. The ends lost 3 bases at V and 3 bases at J; junction bases unmatched: 5. Germline CDR1 and CDR2: SQVTM and ANQGSEA. The CDR3 has 15 amino acids. CDR3 in amino acids: CSVETSGAGTDTQYF. DNA for the CDR3: TGCAGCGTTGAGACTAGCGGGGCAGGTACAGATACGCAGTATTTT.

In this sample, this clonotype turned up many times. The genes are TRBV12-3 or TRBV12-4 and TRBJ2-7; the D is unclear. V was trimmed by 2 bases and J by 6 bases, leaving 11 bases between them. The CDR3 has 13 amino acids. This CDR3 reads CASSLRESSEQYF. The CDR3 DNA reads TGTGCCAGCAGTTTAAGAGAGTCTTCCGAGCAGTACTTC.

V gene TRBV13 combines with J gene TRBJ2-7; D is possibly TRBD1 or TRBD2 (5 bases each). Germline CDR1 is PRHDT and CDR2 is FYEKMQ (reference sequence). Trimming stripped 0 bases from V and 4 bases from J, with 13 bases between. CDR3 length: 15 amino acids. The chain's CDR3 is CASSLGGTRAYEQYF. Written as DNA, the CDR3 is TGTGCCAGCAGCTTAGGGGGGACCCGCGCTTACGAGCAGTACTTC.

The chain is built from TRBV27 and TRBJ2-3; 8 nucleotides line up with TRBD2. Trimming cost V 5 bases and J 6 bases; bases outside gene matches: 13. The CDR3 runs to 16 residues. Germline values: CDR1 MNHEY, CDR2 SMNVEV (reference sequence). The CDR3 region has the DNA TGTGCCAGCAGTACTAAAGCGGGAGAGGAGGAGGATACGCAGTATTTT. Amino acids: CASSTKAGEEEDTQYF.

This clonotype was seen only a few times. The J gene is TRBJ2-7, the V gene TRBV27; 11 nucleotides agree with TRBD2. The CDR3 runs 15 residues. Germline V lookup: CDR1 MNHEY, CDR2 SMNVEV (reference sequence). J lost 3 bases, V lost 5 bases, and 6 bases had no gene match. The CDR3 is CASSDPLAGVYEQYF. CDR3 coding DNA: TGTGCCAGCAGTGACCCACTAGCGGGAGTCTACGAGCAGTACTTC.

In this sample, this clonotype turned up many times. The J gene is TRBJ1-1, the V gene TRBV30; TRBD1 matches at 8 bases. This CDR3 region has 13 residues. Per the germline V gene, CDR1 is GTSNPN and CDR2 is SVGIG (reference sequence). With 2 bases clipped from V and 11 bases from J, the junction kept 10 bases outside the gene matches. CDR3 region: CAWSPDRAKEAFF. In nucleotides, the CDR3 is TGTGCCTGGAGTCCGGACAGGGCGAAGGAGGCTTTCTTT.

This clonotype was detected a few times. This sequence joins TRBV15 and TRBJ2-6; 9 bases align to TRBD1. There are 19 residues in the CDR3. V was pared by 3 bases and J by 2 bases, with 11 bases of the junction left unmatched. Germline loops: CDR1 LNHNV, CDR2 YYDKDF (reference sequence). CDR3 sequence: CATSRVRDRVPTGANVLTF. CDR3 bases: TGTGCCACCAGCAGGGTCCGGGACAGGGTCCCAACTGGGGCCAACGTCCTGACTTTC.

This clonotype showed up just a few times. The V call is TRBV3-1, the J call TRBJ2-1, with TRBD2 identical over 9 bases. The J segment lost 7 bases and the V segment lost 2 bases, leaving 9 bases of the junction unmatched. Germline V lookup: CDR1 LGHDT, CDR2 YNNKEL (reference sequence). There are 16 residues in the CDR3. The CDR3 DNA reads as TGTGCCAGCAGCCAACCCGGACTAGCGCCGAGGAATGAGCAGTTCTTC. It codes for CASSQPGLAPRNEQFF.

With regard to this clonotype: A much larger clone is a single base away; this may be a read error. The genes are TRBV2 and TRBJ1-5, with D perhaps matching TRBD1 (5 bases). This CDR3 is built from 12 residues. Germline lookup yields CDR1 SNHLY and CDR2 FYNNEI. The CDR3 DNA is TGTACCAGCAATCAGGGTTATCAGCCCCAGCATTTT. Translating it yields CTSNQGYQPQHF.

This clonotype was found a few times. This chain uses TRBV9 with TRBJ1-2, with TRBD1 identical over 7 bases. CDR1 and CDR2 (germline): SGDLS, YYNGEE. With V trimmed by 4 bases and J by 6 bases, 15 bases remained unmatched. The CDR3 covers 16 residues. The CDR3 bases are TGTGCCAGCAGCAAGCGTCCAGCAGGGGGGTCGGATGGCTACACCTTC. It specifies CASSKRPAGGSDGYTF.

This clonotype was seen many times. The chain couples TRBV12-3 or TRBV12-4 to TRBJ2-3, with D possibly matching TRBD2 (6 bases). CDR3 length equals 14 residues. Trimming shortened V by 5 bases and J by 3 bases, and 12 bases separated the two germline ends. The CDR3 nucleotides read TGTGCCAGCAGTCTTCAAAGCGGGACAGATACGCAGTATTTT. Its translation is CASSLQSGTDTQYF.

This clonotype has a count of ten or more. A read error may account for a junction end that differs from germline. J is TRBJ2-3 and V is TRBV5-1; TRBD2 might be the D (7 bases). This CDR3 is 14 amino acids long. Germline V gene lookup returns CDR1 SGHRS and CDR2 YFSETQ. CDR3 residues: CASSLGGGADTQYF. The DNA of the CDR3 is TGTGCCAGCAGCTTGGGCGGGGGCGCAGATACGCAGTATTTT.

This clonotype was seen at least ten times. This chain uses TRBV29-1 with TRBJ2-1; D is perhaps TRBD1 (5 bases). This CDR3 is built from 15 residues. The V gene's germline CDR1 is SQVTM and CDR2 ANQGSEA. Trimming removed 1 base at V and 2 bases at J, with 12 bases between. CDR3 protein: CSVEAGHLTYNEQFF. CDR3 in DNA: TGCAGCGTTGAAGCAGGGCACTTAACCTACAATGAGCAGTTCTTC.

This clonotype was observed at least ten times. The CDR3 bases are TGCAGTGCTAGGGGCGCCTCCTACAATGAGCAGTTCTTC. Its translation is CSARGASYNEQFF. The genes are TRBV20-1 and TRBJ2-1; the D is unclear. The V gene lost 3 bases and the J gene lost 0 bases, with 6 bases spanning the gap. This CDR3 has 13 residues. Germline V gene data show CDR1 as DFQATT and CDR2 as SNEGSKA (reference sequence).

This clonotype occurred many times. The V gene is TRBV6-5, the J gene TRBJ2-5; D is unresolved. Between the trimmed V and J ends, which lost 0 bases and 2 bases, there was a span of 10 bases. The germline V gene encodes CDR1 MNHEY and CDR2 SVGAGI. The CDR3 loop spans 15 amino acids. DNA of the CDR3: TGTGCCAGCAGTTACTCTTCCGAGGATCAAGAGACCCAGTACTTC. This codes for CASSYSSEDQETQYF.

On this clonotype: Given a much more abundant clone one base away, this may be a read error. The rearrangement uses TRBV6-5 and TRBJ2-1; D perhaps matches TRBD2 (7 bases). CDR3 length equals 15 residues. Per germline, CDR1 MNHEY and CDR2 SVGAGI. CDR3 region: CASSYGGGSYSEQFF. The CDR3 DNA follows: TGTGCCAGCAGTTATGGGGGGGGCTCCTACAGTGAGCAGTTCTTC.

This clonotype was seen a handful of times. The chain links TRBV28 to TRBJ2-1, with 14 positions matching TRBD2. Germline lookup yields CDR1 MDHEN and CDR2 SYDVKM. The CDR3 covers 16 residues. Trimming cost V 5 bases and J 7 bases; bases outside gene matches: 7. CDR3 DNA sequence: TGTGCCAGCAGTGCCCCGGGACTAGCGGGAGAAAATGAGCAGTTCTTC. Translated, it gives CASSAPGLAGENEQFF.

Many counts were recorded for this clonotype. The V call is TRBV7-2, the J call TRBJ2-1; tentatively, D is TRBD2 (6 bases). Germline V gene sequence: CDR1 SGHTA, CDR2 FQGNSA. This CDR3 has 15 amino acids. Trimming removed 3 bases at V and 4 bases at J, with 13 bases between. The CDR3 reads CASSFSGTPYNEQFF. CDR3 nucleotides: TGTGCCAGCAGCTTTAGCGGTACACCATACAATGAGCAGTTCTTC.

The gene calls are TRBV10-1 and TRBJ2-2, with 7 bases identical to TRBD1. The germline V gene has CDR1 WNHNN and CDR2 SYGVQD (reference sequence). The CDR3 covers 15 residues. The trim removed 3 bases at V and 2 bases at J, leaving 3 bases unmatched. The CDR3 is CASSDGTANTGELFF. The DNA of the CDR3 is TGCGCCAGCAGTGATGGGACAGCTAACACCGGGGAGCTGTTTTTT.

This clonotype was picked up a small number of times. V usage is TRBV19 and J usage is TRBJ1-5, with D possibly being TRBD1 (6 bases). This CDR3 has 12 amino acids. Trimming cost V 6 bases and J 7 bases, with 10 bases left between them. Germline-derived CDR1 and CDR2 are LNHDA and SQIVND (reference sequence). The CDR3 nucleotides read TGTGCCAGTAGGCAGGGGTGGCAGCCCCAGCATTTT. Protein: CASRQGWQPQHF.

This clonotype was counted at least ten times. This chain connects TRBV12-3 or TRBV12-4 to TRBJ2-5, with TRBD2 matching 7 bases. CDR3 length: 14 amino acids. Trimming cost V 6 bases and J 4 bases; bases outside gene matches: 8. The CDR3, as DNA: TGTGCCAGCAGCTCAGGAGCGGGACGAGAGACCCAGTACTTC. The encoded protein is CASSSGAGRETQYF.

Ten or more counts support this clonotype. This rearrangement joins TRBV6-1 to TRBJ2-1, with D possibly TRBD2 on 5 matching bases. Germline V lookup: CDR1 MNHNS, CDR2 SASEGT. The CDR3 is 14 residues long. The V end lost 4 bases, the J end lost 7 bases, and 14 bases lay between the germline ends. CDR3 DNA: TGTGCCAGCAGTGTGACTACCGCCCGGAATGAGCAGTTCTTC. Encoded protein: CASSVTTARNEQFF.

This clonotype was detected ten times or more. The chain employs TRBV28 and TRBJ2-7; possible D gene TRBD2, 5 bases. CDR1 is MDHEN and CDR2 is SYDVKM in the germline V gene. The CDR3 extends over 13 amino acids. Deletions cut 7 bases from V and 5 bases from J, with 15 bases between. The CDR3 loop reads CASISSPGNEQYF. CDR3 in DNA: TGTGCCAGCATATCATCCCCCGGGAACGAGCAGTACTTC.

The sample holds many counts of this clonotype. The rearrangement links TRBV30 to TRBJ1-4; a weak D match, TRBD1 (6 bases). The germline V gene has CDR1 GTSNPN and CDR2 SVGIG (reference sequence). Trimming took 2 bases from V and 6 from J, leaving 13 bases between them. This CDR3 has 14 residues. CDR3 nucleotides: TGTGCCTGGAGTCCCACCAGGGGTGATGAAAAACTGTTTTTT. Amino acid sequence: CAWSPTRGDEKLFF. The full variable domain, with the rest looked up from reference TRBV30 and TRBJ1-4, is SQTIHQWPATLVQPVGSPLSLECTVEGTSNPNLYWYRQAAGRGLQLLFYSVGIGQISSEVPQNLSASRPQDRQFILSSKKLLLSDSGFYLCAWSPTRGDEKLFFGSGTQLSVL.

This clonotype came up a few times. This chain links TRBV29-1 with TRBJ2-7; D remains unclear. V shed 3 bases and J shed 5 bases, with 14 bases lying between them. The CDR3 consists of 13 residues. Germline values: CDR1 SQVTM, CDR2 ANQGSEA. The CDR3 DNA sequence: TGCAGCGTTGAGAGTGGAAATTCTGACGAGCAGTACTTC. Translated, it gives CSVESGNSDEQYF.

This clonotype was seen ten or more times. The V call is TRBV24-1, the J call TRBJ2-3, with TRBD1 matching over 8 bases. CDR1 and CDR2 (germline): KGHDR, SFDVKD. The V and J ends lost 10 bases and 6 bases, in that order; junction bases with no gene match: 5. This CDR3 spans 12 amino acids. The CDR3: CATGTGGDTQYF. The DNA of the CDR3 is TGTGCCACGGGGACAGGCGGGGATACGCAGTATTTT.